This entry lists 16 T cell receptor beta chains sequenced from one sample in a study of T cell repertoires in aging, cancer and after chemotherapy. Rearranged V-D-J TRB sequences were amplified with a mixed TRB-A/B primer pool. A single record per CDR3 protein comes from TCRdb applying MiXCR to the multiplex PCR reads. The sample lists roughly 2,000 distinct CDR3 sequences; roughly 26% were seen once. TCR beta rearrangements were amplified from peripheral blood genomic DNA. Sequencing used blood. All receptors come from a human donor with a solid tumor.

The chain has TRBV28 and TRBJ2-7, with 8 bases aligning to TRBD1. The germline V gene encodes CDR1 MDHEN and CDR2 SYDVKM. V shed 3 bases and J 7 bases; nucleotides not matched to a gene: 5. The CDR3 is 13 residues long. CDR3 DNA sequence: TGTGCCAGCAGTTTGGACAGGGTGGAAGAGCAGTACTTC. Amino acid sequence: CASSLDRVEEQYF.

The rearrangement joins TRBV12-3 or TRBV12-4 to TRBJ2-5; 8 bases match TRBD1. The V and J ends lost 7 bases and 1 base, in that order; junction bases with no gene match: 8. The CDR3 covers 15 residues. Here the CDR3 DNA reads TGTGCCAGCACCTTCGCAGGGGGCGTCCAAGAGACCCAGTACTTC. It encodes CASTFAGGVQETQYF.

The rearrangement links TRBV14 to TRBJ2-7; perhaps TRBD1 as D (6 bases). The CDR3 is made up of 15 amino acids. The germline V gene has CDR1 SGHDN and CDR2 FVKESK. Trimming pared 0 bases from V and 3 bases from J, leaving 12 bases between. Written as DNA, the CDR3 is TGTGCCAGCAGCCAAGAAGATAGGGGGTACTACGAGCAGTACTTC. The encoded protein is CASSQEDRGYYEQYF.

The CDR3 DNA reads as TGTGCCAGCAGTTTCGGACCGGAGAACACTGAAGCTTTCTTT. This gives the protein CASSFGPENTEAFF. The chain links TRBV27 to TRBJ1-1; D remains unclear. Per germline, CDR1 MNHEY and CDR2 SMNVEV (reference sequence). The CDR3 runs to 14 residues. With 3 bases removed from V and 1 base from J, the gap between germline ends came to 9 bases.

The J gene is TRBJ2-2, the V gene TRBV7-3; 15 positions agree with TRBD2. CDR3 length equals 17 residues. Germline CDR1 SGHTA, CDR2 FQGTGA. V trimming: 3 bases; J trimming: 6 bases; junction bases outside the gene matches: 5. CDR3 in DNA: TGTGCCAGCAGCTTCGGGACTAGCGGGAGGTCATCCGGGGAGCTGTTTTTT. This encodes CASSFGTSGRSSGELFF.

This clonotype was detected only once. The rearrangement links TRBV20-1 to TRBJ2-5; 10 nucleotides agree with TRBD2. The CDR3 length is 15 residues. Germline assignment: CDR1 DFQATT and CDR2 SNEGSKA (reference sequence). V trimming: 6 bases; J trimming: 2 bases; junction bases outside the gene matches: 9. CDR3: CSALGLAHSQETQYF. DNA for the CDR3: TGCAGTGCCCTGGGACTAGCGCACTCTCAAGAGACCCAGTACTTC.

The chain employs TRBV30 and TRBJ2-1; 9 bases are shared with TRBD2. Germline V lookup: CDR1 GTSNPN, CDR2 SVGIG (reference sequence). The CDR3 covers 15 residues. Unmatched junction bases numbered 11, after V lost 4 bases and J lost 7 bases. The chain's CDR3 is CAWKASGKLGNEQFF. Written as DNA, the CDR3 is TGTGCCTGGAAAGCTAGCGGGAAACTTGGTAATGAGCAGTTCTTC.

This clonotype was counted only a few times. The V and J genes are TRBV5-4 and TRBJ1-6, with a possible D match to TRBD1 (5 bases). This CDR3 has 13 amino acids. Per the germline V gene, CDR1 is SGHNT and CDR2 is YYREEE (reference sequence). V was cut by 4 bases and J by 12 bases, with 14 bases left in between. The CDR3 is CASSIDSLIPLHF. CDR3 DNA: TGTGCCAGCAGCATCGACAGCCTAATACCCCTCCACTTT.

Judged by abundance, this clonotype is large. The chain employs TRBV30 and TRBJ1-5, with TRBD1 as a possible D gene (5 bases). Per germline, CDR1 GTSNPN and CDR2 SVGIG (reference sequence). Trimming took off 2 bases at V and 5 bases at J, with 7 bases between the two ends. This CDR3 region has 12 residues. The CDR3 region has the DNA TGTGCCTGGAGTTTAGGGGATCAGCCCCAGCATTTT. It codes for CAWSLGDQPQHF.

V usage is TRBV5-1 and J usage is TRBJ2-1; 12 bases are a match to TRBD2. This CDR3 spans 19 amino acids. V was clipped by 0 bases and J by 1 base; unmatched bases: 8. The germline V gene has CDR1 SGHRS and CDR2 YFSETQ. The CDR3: CASSLGTSGTHLSYNEQFF. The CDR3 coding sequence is TGCGCCAGCAGCTTGGGGACTAGCGGGACTCACCTTTCCTACAATGAGCAGTTCTTC.

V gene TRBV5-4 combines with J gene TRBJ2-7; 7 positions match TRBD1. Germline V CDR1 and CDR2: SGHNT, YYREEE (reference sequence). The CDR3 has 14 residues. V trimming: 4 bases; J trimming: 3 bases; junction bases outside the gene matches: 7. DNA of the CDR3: TGTGCCAGCAGCGCCGGGACAGAACTCTACGAGCAGTACTTC. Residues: CASSAGTELYEQYF.

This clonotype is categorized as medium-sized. The CDR3 nucleotides are TGTGCCAGCAGCTCCGGGGGGTTCGGGGGCTACACCTTC. Its translation: CASSSGGFGGYTF. The genes are TRBV7-2 and TRBJ1-2; a possible D gene is TRBD1 (5 bases). The CDR3 extends over 13 amino acids. V lost 4 bases, J lost 8 bases, and 14 bases lay in between. Looked up from germline, CDR1 is SGHTA and CDR2 is FQGNSA.

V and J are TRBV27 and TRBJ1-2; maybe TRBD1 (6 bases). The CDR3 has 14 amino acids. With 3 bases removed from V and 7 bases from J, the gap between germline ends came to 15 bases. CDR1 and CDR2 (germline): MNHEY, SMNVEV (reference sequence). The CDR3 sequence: CASSFLTGGPGYTF. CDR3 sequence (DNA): TGTGCCAGCAGTTTCCTGACAGGTGGCCCTGGCTACACCTTC.

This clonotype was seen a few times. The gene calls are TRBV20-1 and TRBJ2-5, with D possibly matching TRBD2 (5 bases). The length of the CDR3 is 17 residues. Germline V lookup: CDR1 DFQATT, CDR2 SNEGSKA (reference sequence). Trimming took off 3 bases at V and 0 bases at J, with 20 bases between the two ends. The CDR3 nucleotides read TGCAGTGCTAGGCGGCCTGCGGTAGCGCCGTACCAAGAGACCCAGTACTTC. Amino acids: CSARRPAVAPYQETQYF.

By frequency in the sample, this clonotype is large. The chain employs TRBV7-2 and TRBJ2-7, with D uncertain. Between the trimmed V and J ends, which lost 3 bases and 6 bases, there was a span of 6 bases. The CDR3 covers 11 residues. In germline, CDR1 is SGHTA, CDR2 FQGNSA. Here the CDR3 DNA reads TGTGCCAGCAGCTTGCTACGCGAGCAGTACTTC. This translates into CASSLLREQYF.

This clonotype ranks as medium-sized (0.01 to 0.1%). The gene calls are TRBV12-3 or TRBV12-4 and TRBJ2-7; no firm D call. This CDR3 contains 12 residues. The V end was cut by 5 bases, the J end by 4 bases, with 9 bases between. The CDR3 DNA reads TGTGCCAGCAGTCCGCTGGGATACGAGCAGTACTTC. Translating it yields CASSPLGYEQYF.